These 3 T cell receptor beta chains came from one sample sequenced in a study of T cells after posttransplantation cyclophosphamide. Using immunoSEQ multiplex PCR, the repertoire was profiled, and TCRdb retains in-frame clones only, with some absent. The record shows roughly 42,000 clones for this sample, with no singletons present. Sequencing was done on a sample of PBMCs. These receptor sequences come from a woman aged 50 to 65 in good health and a related stem cell transplant donor.

This clone was detected many times. This chain uses TRBV2 with TRBJ1-6, with D perhaps matching TRBD1 (6 bases). Trimming removed 4 bases at V and 1 base at J, with 29 bases between. The germline V gene encodes CDR1 SNHLY and CDR2 FYNNEI. The CDR3 loop spans 22 amino acids. As DNA, the CDR3 is TGTGCCAGCAGTGGGGGGGGGCCCAGCCGTACCGTCTATGGTTCCTATAATTCACCCCTCCACTTT. This encodes CASSGGGPSRTVYGSYNSPLHF.

There are a few counts of this clone. The rearrangement uses TRBV7-2 and TRBJ2-1; a possible D gene is TRBD1 (5 bases). The CDR3 is 15 amino acids. The V gene lost 1 base and the J gene lost 9 bases, with 16 bases spanning the gap. CDR1 is SGHTA, CDR2 FQGNSA, per germline. CDR3 DNA: TGTGCCAGCAGCTTAGATCTGGGGCGCGGTCTTGAGCAGTTCTTC. This sequence encodes CASSLDLGRGLEQFF. Complete variable domain (other parts from reference TRBV7-2 and TRBJ2-1): GAGVSQSPSNKVTEKGKDVELRCDPISGHTALYWYRQSLGQGLEFLIYFQGNSAPDKSGLPSDRFSAERTGGSVSTLTIQRTQQEDSAVYLCASSLDLGRGLEQFFGPGTRLTVL.

This clone was found many times. The chain joins TRBV4-3 to TRBJ2-6, with D possibly matching TRBD2 (6 bases). The V gene lost 4 bases and the J gene lost 1 base, with 20 bases spanning the gap. Per germline, CDR1 LGHNA and CDR2 YSLEER. The CDR3 length is 19 residues. CDR3: CASSPGGQGLMSGANVLTF. The CDR3 DNA sequence: TGCGCCAGCAGCCCGGGTGGGCAGGGACTGATGTCTGGGGCCAACGTCCTGACTTTC.